The 15 T cell receptor beta chains given below trace back to one sample, sequenced in a study of response to subunit inactivated influenza vaccine. Each CDR3 protein is one row after TCRdb ran MiXCR on the RT-PCR reads. The sample yields a few hundred thousand distinct CDR3 sequences, approximately 7.2% seen once. Sequences were derived from PBMCs from blood, sampled roughly 24 months after vaccination. All receptors derive from a man between 45 and 75 years old who received an inactivated influenza vaccine.

This clonotype was counted at least ten times. This chain uses TRBV11-2 with TRBJ2-3; D tentatively reads TRBD1 or TRBD2 (6 bases each). There are 15 residues in the CDR3. Trimming shortened V by 5 bases and J by 2 bases, and 14 bases separated the two germline ends. Germline V gene data show CDR1 as SGHAT and CDR2 as FQNNGV. CDR3: CASSLIGGNTDTQYF. For the CDR3, the DNA is TGTGCCAGCAGCCTCATCGGGGGCAACACAGATACGCAGTATTTT.

The rearrangement links TRBV6-1 to TRBJ1-4, with D possibly matching TRBD1 (6 bases). Trimming took 5 bases from V and 7 from J, leaving 17 bases between them. The germline CDR1 and CDR2 sequences are MNHNS and SASEGT. There are 15 residues in the CDR3. The CDR3 spells CASSPVGGLPEKLFF. CDR3 nucleotides: TGTGCCAGCAGTCCTGTGGGGGGGCTTCCTGAAAAACTGTTTTTT.

This clonotype was counted a few times. CDR3 residues: CASIWDRATGELFF. The CDR3, as DNA: TGTGCCAGCATTTGGGACAGAGCCACCGGGGAGCTGTTTTTT. The gene calls are TRBV6-5 and TRBJ2-2, with 7 bases lining up with TRBD1. CDR1 and CDR2 (germline): MNHEY, SVGAGI. The CDR3 length is 14 residues. The V gene end was trimmed by 7 bases and the J gene end by 4 bases; junction bases not matched to a gene: 6.

This clonotype was seen more than once but under ten times. The gene calls are TRBV6-1 and TRBJ2-2, with TRBD1 matching over 9 bases. The CDR3 totals 15 residues. Per the germline V gene, CDR1 is MNHNS and CDR2 is SASEGT. V lost 3 bases, J lost 6 bases, and 5 bases stayed unmatched. CDR3 residues: CASSDGDRVAGELFF. The CDR3 DNA reads as TGTGCCAGCAGTGACGGGGACAGGGTGGCCGGGGAGCTGTTTTTT.

This clonotype was found many times. This chain links TRBV10-3 with TRBJ2-7; no clear D. V was cut by 5 bases and J by 7 bases, with 12 bases left in between. Germline V gene lookup returns CDR1 ENHRY and CDR2 SYGVKD. This CDR3 contains 12 residues. The CDR3 protein is CAISMAPREQYF. The CDR3 region has the DNA TGTGCCATCAGTATGGCCCCTCGGGAGCAGTACTTC.

Regarding this clonotype: An end of the junction differs from the germline gene, which may be a read error. V and J are TRBV20-1 and TRBJ1-5; possibly TRBD1 for D (6 bases). Germline V gene sequence: CDR1 DFQATT, CDR2 SNEGSKA (reference sequence). The CDR3 is 14 amino acids. CDR3 loop: CSANADSFNQPKHF. The CDR3, as DNA: TGCAGTGCCAACGCGGACAGCTTCAATCAGCCCAAGCATTTT.

The chain recombines TRBV20-1 with TRBJ1-6, with 7 bases fitting TRBD1. The CDR3 totals 12 residues. CDR1 is DFQATT, CDR2 SNEGSKA, per germline (reference sequence). Trimming cost V 3 bases and J 17 bases; bases outside gene matches: 10. The CDR3, as DNA: TGCAGTGCTAGCAGGGGTACAGGGGATTTCCACTTT. Its translation: CSASRGTGDFHF.

The chain recombines TRBV5-1 with TRBJ2-5; the match to TRBD1 covers 8 bases. Germline V gives CDR1 SGHRS, CDR2 YFSETQ. V trimming: 5 bases; J trimming: 4 bases; junction bases outside the gene matches: 7. The CDR3 extends over 14 amino acids. CDR3 residues: CASRTGAYGETQYF. For the CDR3, the DNA is TGCGCCAGCAGGACAGGGGCCTATGGAGAGACCCAGTACTTC.

In its sample, this clonotype was seen a few times. The genes are TRBV20-1 and TRBJ2-5; D perhaps matches TRBD1 (6 bases). Trimming removed 3 bases at V and 5 bases at J, with 13 bases between. This CDR3 comprises 13 residues. The germline gives CDR1 DFQATT, CDR2 SNEGSKA (reference sequence). For the CDR3, the DNA is TGCAGTGCTAGCCGACTGGGGGCTGAGACCCAGTACTTC. Translated: CSASRLGAETQYF.

The chain employs TRBV5-1 and TRBJ2-2; the D is unclear. The CDR3 consists of 14 residues. The V gene lost 1 base and the J gene lost 0 bases, with 4 bases spanning the gap. From germline, CDR1 is SGHRS and CDR2 YFSETQ. CDR3 amino acids: CASSLNANTGELFF. DNA of the CDR3: TGCGCCAGCAGCTTGAACGCGAACACCGGGGAGCTGTTTTTT.

This clonotype was observed a few times. The V and J genes are TRBV20-1 and TRBJ2-7; TRBD2 agrees at 15 bases. The germline CDR1 and CDR2 sequences are DFQATT and SNEGSKA (reference sequence). With V trimmed by 5 bases and J by 3 bases, 17 bases remained unmatched. CDR3 length: 19 amino acids. DNA for the CDR3: TGCAGTGCTCGTAGCCTGACGGGACTAGCGGGGGGCGGGGGCTACGAGCAGTACTTC. It encodes CSARSLTGLAGGGGYEQYF.

J is TRBJ2-7 and V is TRBV14, with D hard to call. Germline CDR1 SGHDN, CDR2 FVKESK. V was cut by 3 bases and J by 6 bases, with 18 bases left in between. This CDR3 is 15 amino acids long. CDR3 nucleotides: TGTGCCAGCAGCCAGATGACCCAAAAGGGATCCGAGCAGTACTTC. Translated: CASSQMTQKGSEQYF.

The chain couples TRBV3-1 to TRBJ2-7; D is possibly TRBD2 (6 bases). The V end lost 1 base, the J end lost 4 bases, and 14 bases lay between the germline ends. CDR1 LGHDT and CDR2 YNNKEL come from the germline V gene (reference sequence). The CDR3 spans 15 residues. CDR3 sequence: CASSQARRAVYEQYF. The CDR3 bases are TGTGCCAGCAGCCAAGCTCGGAGGGCCGTATACGAGCAGTACTTC.

This clonotype was seen a few times. The rearrangement links TRBV6-2 or TRBV6-3 to TRBJ1-3; D gene ambiguous. This CDR3 is 13 amino acids long. V dropped 7 bases and J dropped 6 bases, with 13 bases sitting between them. The germline CDR1 and CDR2 sequences are MNHEY and SVGEGT. The CDR3 loop is CASTWTAENTIYF. In nucleotides, the CDR3 is TGTGCCAGCACGTGGACCGCGGAAAACACCATATATTTT.

The chain joins TRBV6-2 or TRBV6-3 to TRBJ2-3; 7 bases agree with TRBD1. The V segment lost 5 bases and the J segment 2 bases; nucleotides outside the gene matches: 10. The CDR3 consists of 16 residues. CDR1 and CDR2 (germline): MNHEY, SVGEGT. CDR3 sequence reads: CASSDTGATLTDTQYF. The CDR3 coding sequence is TGTGCCAGCAGTGACACAGGGGCGACGCTCACAGATACGCAGTATTTT.